This passage covers 20 T cell receptor beta chains from one sample sequenced in a study of blood T cell repertoires in COVID-19. Here immunoSEQ multiplex PCR was the method, and the copy in TCRdb shows in-frame clones only, minus some. The data show a few hundred thousand clones, around 84% seen once. The sample was PBMCs or T cells enriched from blood (not recorded which). These receptors were taken from a man aged 30-40 years with acute COVID-19.

The chain employs TRBV2 and TRBJ1-4, with 8 bases matching TRBD1. Germline V lookup: CDR1 SNHLY, CDR2 FYNNEI. J lost 8 bases, V lost 8 bases, and 13 bases had no gene match. The CDR3 runs 15 residues. Written as DNA, the CDR3 is TGTGCCAGCGGACCGCCGACAGGGGTTGGAGAAAAACTGTTTTTT. Translation gives CASGPPTGVGEKLFF.

The chain has TRBV27 and TRBJ1-6; TRBD1 matches 7 bases. The CDR3 is 17 amino acids. The junction had 17 bases not matched to a gene; V was cut back by 8 bases and J by 7 bases. CDR1 is MNHEY and CDR2 is SMNVEV in the germline V gene (reference sequence). In DNA form, the CDR3 reads TGTGCCAGCTATTCCCGGACAGGACGGGACCTAAATTCACCCCTCCACTTT. Its protein product is CASYSRTGRDLNSPLHF.

A single count supports this clone. The rearrangement uses TRBV9 and TRBJ2-5; possibly TRBD1 for D (6 bases). In germline, CDR1 is SGDLS, CDR2 YYNGEE. This CDR3 is built from 15 residues. Between the trimmed V and J ends, which lost 4 bases and 1 base, there was a span of 14 bases. CDR3 residues: CASSPLTGIQETQYF. The CDR3 region has the DNA TGTGCCAGCAGCCCTTTGACAGGTATCCAAGAGACCCAGTACTTC. The full variable domain, its missing parts supplied by reference TRBV9 and TRBJ2-5, is DSGVTQTPKHLITATGQRVTLRCSPRSGDLSVYWYQQSLDQGLQFLIQYYNGEERAKGNILERFSAQQFPDLHSELNLSSLELGDSALYFCASSPLTGIQETQYFGPGTRLLVL.

The chain combines TRBV5-4 with TRBJ2-1; 7 nucleotides line up with TRBD2. This CDR3 has 13 amino acids. V was pared by 4 bases and J by 5 bases, with 3 bases of the junction left unmatched. Germline lookup yields CDR1 SGHNT and CDR2 YYREEE (reference sequence). CDR3 protein: CASSKGLDNEQFF. The DNA of the CDR3 is TGTGCCAGCAGCAAAGGACTAGACAATGAGCAGTTCTTC. Complete variable domain (other parts from reference TRBV5-4 and TRBJ2-1): ETGVTQSPTHLIKTRGQQVTLRCSSQSGHNTVSWYQQALGQGPQFIFQYYREEENGRGNFPPRFSGLQFPNYSSELNVNALELDDSALYLCASSKGLDNEQFFGPGTRLTVL.

The chain combines TRBV7-2 with TRBJ2-5, with D uncertain. CDR1 and CDR2 from the germline V gene are SGHTA and FQGNSA. The CDR3 spans 12 residues. V lost 3 bases, J lost 5 bases, and 7 bases lay in between. CDR3 sequence reads: CASSLAWETQYF. The CDR3 nucleotides read TGTGCCAGCAGCTTGGCATGGGAGACCCAGTACTTC.

This clone has a count of ten or more. The chain employs TRBV6-5 and TRBJ2-3; 9 nucleotides match TRBD1. Germline V gene data show CDR1 as MNHEY and CDR2 as SVGAGI. Trimming cost V 11 bases and J 2 bases; bases outside gene matches: 8. The CDR3 length is 14 residues. The CDR3 region has the DNA TGTGCCGGCTCGGGACAGGGTGACACAGATACGCAGTATTTT. Its protein is CAGSGQGDTDTQYF.

V is TRBV2 and J is TRBJ1-2; D gene unclear. The V gene lost 8 bases and the J gene lost 6 bases, with 10 bases spanning the gap. Germline V gives CDR1 SNHLY, CDR2 FYNNEI. The CDR3 covers 11 residues. The CDR3 sequence is CASEKIHGYTF. The CDR3 DNA is TGTGCCAGCGAGAAAATACATGGCTACACCTTC.

On this clone: The junction and the germline gene differ at one end; a read error may be behind it. V is TRBV5-1 and J is TRBJ1-1; D unresolved. The CDR3 covers 14 residues. Germline CDR1 SGHRS, CDR2 YFSETQ. The DNA for the CDR3 is TGTGCCAGCAGCCCGCCGGGGAGGAACACTGAAGCTTTCTTT. Translated: CASSPPGRNTEAFF.

V gene TRBV11-3 combines with J gene TRBJ1-1; TRBD1 is a possible D gene (6 bases). The CDR3 contains 15 residues. Germline CDR1 reads SGHNT; CDR2 reads YENEEA. V lost 0 bases, J lost 3 bases, and 11 bases lay in between. The CDR3 nucleotides are TGTGCCAGCAGCTTAGAGGCGGGGGCCGACACTGAAGCTTTCTTT. It yields the protein CASSLEAGADTEAFF.

V gene TRBV11-3 combines with J gene TRBJ2-7; perhaps TRBD1 as D (5 bases). CDR3 length: 12 residues. Germline V gene data show CDR1 as SGHNT and CDR2 as YENEEA. V was cut by 5 bases and J by 3 bases, with 8 bases left in between. DNA for the CDR3: TGTGCCAGCAGCACGACAGACTACGAGCAGTACGTC. Its translation: CASSTTDYEQYV.

In its sample, this clone was seen a few times. The genes are TRBV11-3 and TRBJ2-5; a possible D gene is TRBD2 (5 bases). This CDR3 has 12 residues. Trimming removed 5 bases from V and 5 bases from J, with 9 bases in between. CDR1 and CDR2 (germline): SGHNT, YENEEA. Written as DNA, the CDR3 is TGTGCCAGCAGCGGGAGTCTGGAGACCCAGTACTTC. Translation gives CASSGSLETQYF.

The chain employs TRBV12-3 or TRBV12-4 and TRBJ1-2; D remains unclear. There are 13 residues in the CDR3. V lost 2 bases and J lost 4, with 8 bases in between. In DNA form, the CDR3 reads TGTGCCAGCAGTTTACGGTTCATCTATGGCTACACCTTC. This gives the protein CASSLRFIYGYTF.

The chain carries TRBV6-6 and TRBJ1-3; D might be TRBD1 (6 bases). V was clipped by 2 bases and J by 0 bases, with 11 bases between them. Germline V gives CDR1 MNHNY, CDR2 SVGAGI (reference sequence). This CDR3 has 16 amino acids. The CDR3 protein is CASSYVQGGSGNTIYF. The CDR3 coding sequence is TGTGCCAGCAGTTACGTACAGGGTGGCTCTGGAAACACCATATATTTT.

This clone was counted a single time. This chain links TRBV9 with TRBJ2-2, with a weak D call TRBD1 (5 bases). Germline V gene data show CDR1 as SGDLS and CDR2 as YYNGEE. V shed 1 base and J shed 4 bases, with 11 bases lying between them. This CDR3 has 15 amino acids. DNA of the CDR3: TGTGCCAGCAGCGTACAGGGCTGGGGCACCGGGGAGCTGTTTTTT. Translated, it gives CASSVQGWGTGELFF.

The chain has TRBV5-6 and TRBJ2-2, with 9 bases that match TRBD1. Germline V lookup: CDR1 SGHDT, CDR2 YYEEEE. This CDR3 is built from 15 residues. Trimming removed 5 bases from V and 4 bases from J; junction bases left unmatched: 6. The CDR3 DNA is TGTGCCAGCAGACGACAGGGGGACGGCACCGGGGAGCTGTTTTTT. It encodes CASRRQGDGTGELFF.

Worth noting for this clone: Germline and junction disagree at one end, which may indicate a read error. The rearrangement links TRBV5-1 to TRBJ1-2; TRBD1 matches 9 bases. CDR1 is SGHRS and CDR2 is YFSETQ in the germline V gene. The CDR3 sequence is 15 residues long. CDR3 amino acids: CASSLDGTGTYGYTF. In DNA form, the CDR3 reads TGTGCCAGCAGCTTGGACGGGACAGGGACGTATGGCTACACCTTC.

The chain joins TRBV6-4 to TRBJ2-2; 7 nucleotides line up with TRBD2. After removal of 2 bases from V and 6 bases from J, the junction contained 9 bases not matched to a gene. Germline V gene data show CDR1 as MRHNA and CDR2 as SNTAGT. The CDR3 extends over 16 amino acids. DNA for the CDR3: TGTGCCAGCAGTGACCGTAAGACTAGCACACCCGGGGAGCTGTTTTTT. Residues: CASSDRKTSTPGELFF.

As for this clone: Its ends do not fully match the called genes, so a read error is possible. The chain recombines TRBV5-1 with TRBJ2-5; 9 bases line up with TRBD2. CDR1 SGHRS and CDR2 YFSETQ come from the germline V gene. The CDR3 covers 18 residues. CDR3 residues: CASSLGLAGTDIQETQYF. CDR3 DNA: TGTGCCAGCAGCTTGGGTCTAGCGGGAACCGACATTCAAGAGACCCAGTACTTC.

V is TRBV6-1 and J is TRBJ1-1; D is unclear. The CDR3 has 12 residues. V was shortened by 3 bases and J by 1 base, with 3 bases between the two germline ends. CDR1 and CDR2 from the germline V gene are MNHNS and SASEGT. The CDR3 DNA reads as TGTGCCAGCAGTGATAAGAACACTGAAGCTTTCTTT. Protein sequence: CASSDKNTEAFF.

The J gene is TRBJ1-3, the V gene TRBV19, with 7 bases that match TRBD1. Germline V gene data show CDR1 as LNHDA and CDR2 as SQIVND (reference sequence). The CDR3 has 14 residues. V trimming: 11 bases; J trimming: 1 base; junction bases outside the gene matches: 8. The CDR3 DNA follows: TGTGCCTCTATGGGGACAGCTTCTGGAAACACCATATATTTT. Residues: CASMGTASGNTIYF.